A selection of T cell receptor beta chains follows, all from one sample in a study of shared clonotypes between healthy human individuals. The repertoire was sequenced with immunoSEQ multiplex PCR; TCRdb's copy has only in-frame clones and lacks some. Here the sample spans 2 million to 2.5 million clones, approximately 93% being singletons. The sample was naive CD4+ T cells from PBMCs. The receptors come from a man aged 18 to 29 in good health. Some clones in this sample may be carry-over from other donors' samples. The CDR3 runs from the conserved cysteine through the conserved F or W. A D gene is named only where the DNA matches it firmly. Rows may omit the clone size; those that give it use once, few, many or a size class.

V gene	CDR3 length	D gene	J gene	clone size	CDR3 DNA	CDR3 protein
TRBV5-1	17	TRBD1	TRBJ1-1	once	TGCGCCAGCAGGCGAAGGGAGCTGGGACAGCAGAACACTGAAGCTTTCTTT	CASRRRELGQQNTEAFF
TRBV19	15	NA	TRBJ2-2	NA	TGTGCCAGTAGTGGTTACCTGTCCAGGGGCGGGGAGCTGTTTTTT	CASSGYLSRGGELFF
TRBV7-9	15	NA	TRBJ2-5	NA	TGTGCCAGCAGCTTACTTCCCACACCAGCAGAGACCCAGTACTTC	CASSLLPTPAETQYF
TRBV29-1	12	TRBD1	TRBJ2-7	NA	TGCAGCGTTGGGCAGGGGGCCAGCGAGCAGTACTTC	CSVGQGASEQYF
TRBV6-1	17	TRBD1	TRBJ1-2	NA	TGTGCCAGCAGTGGTTCGACAGGGGGAACGATCTCGCATGGCTACACCTTC	CASSGSTGGTISHGYTF
TRBV9	15	NA	TRBJ2-1	NA	TGTGCCAGCAGCGACGTACGACAGGTCCACAATGAGCAGTTCTTC	CASSDVRQVHNEQFF
TRBV5-4	15	TRBD1	TRBJ2-3	NA	TGTGCCAGCAGCCGACCCGACAGGGGAACAGATACGCAGTATTTT	CASSRPDRGTDTQYF
TRBV5-1	14	NA	TRBJ2-2	NA	TGCGCCAGCGGGTACGACCAGGGTACCGGGGAGCTGTTTTTT	CASGYDQGTGELFF
TRBV27	14	NA	TRBJ1-3	NA	TGTGCCAGCGGGAGAATAGGAGGTAGTAACACCATATATTTT	CASGRIGGSNTIYF
TRBV7-2	14	NA	TRBJ2-1	NA	TGTGCCAGCAGCTTAAACAGGGCTGGCAATGAGCAGTTCTTC	CASSLNRAGNEQFF
TRBV28	19	TRBD2	TRBJ2-7	NA	TGTGCCAGCAGTTCACCCGGGACTAGCGGGAGGAAGAGCTCCTACGAGCAGTACTTC	CASSSPGTSGRKSSYEQYF
TRBV6-5	13	TRBD1	TRBJ2-7	NA	TGTGCCACCGGGACAGGAAAGGCCTACGAGCAGTACTTC	CATGTGKAYEQYF
TRBV21-1	16	NA	TRBJ2-5	NA	TGTGCCAGCCAAAGGAGGGTCGGGGTTTCAGGGGAGACCCAGTACTTC	CASQRRVGVSGETQYF
TRBV5-6	13	NA	TRBJ1-2	NA	TGTGCCAGCAGCTTGGAGACCGTCTATGGCTACACCTTC	CASSLETVYGYTF